These 27 T cell receptor beta chains originate from one sample sequenced in a study of molecular identifiers for immune sequencing clone quantification. TCRdb redid the calling of the PCR reads with MiXCR, one entry per CDR3 protein. The sample includes 300,000 to 400,000 distinct CDR3 sequences, roughly 24% seen only once; the top ten take approximately 0.74%. The sample comprised naive CD8+ T cells from blood, with Jurkat cell RNA spiked in. Documented subset: FACS-sorted CD8+CD4-CCR7+CD45RA+ naive T cells. These receptor sequences come from a human donor in good health. Some libraries in this study had Jurkat cell RNA spiked in.

This chain joins TRBV11-2 and TRBJ2-2; no firm D call. The CDR3 runs to 13 residues. Trimming pared 3 bases from V and 7 bases from J, leaving 9 bases between. Per the germline V gene, CDR1 is SGHAT and CDR2 is FQNNGV. The CDR3 sequence: CASSFVSRGELFF. The CDR3 DNA reads as TGTGCCAGCAGCTTTGTGTCTCGCGGGGAGCTGTTTTTT.

This clonotype was seen at least ten times. The chain has TRBV28 and TRBJ1-4; D is ambiguous. Trimming shortened V by 3 bases and J by 7 bases, and 12 bases separated the two germline ends. This CDR3 has 14 amino acids. From germline, CDR1 is MDHEN and CDR2 SYDVKM. This CDR3 is CASSFRVFTEKLFF. The CDR3 nucleotides read TGTGCCAGCAGTTTTCGGGTATTTACTGAAAAACTGTTTTTT.

To note about this clonotype: A much larger clone differs by one base, so this may be a read error. CDR3 sequence (DNA): TGCAGTGCTAGAGATCCGCGAGGGTCAGATACGCAGTATTTT. Its protein is CSARDPRGSDTQYF. V is TRBV20-1 and J is TRBJ2-3, with a weak D call TRBD2 (5 bases). The CDR3 contains 14 residues. The V end was cut by 0 bases, the J end by 4 bases, with 11 bases between. Germline CDR1 DFQATT, CDR2 SNEGSKA (reference sequence).

Turning to this clonotype: At one end, the junction sequence differs from germline, possibly due to a read error. The rearrangement uses TRBV29-1 and TRBJ2-3; perhaps TRBD1 as D (5 bases). From germline, CDR1 is SQVTM and CDR2 ANQGSEA. CDR3 length: 17 residues. CDR3 bases: TGCCGCGTTGAAGATCCGTGTGACAGAACTAGCACAGATACGCAGTATTTT. It specifies CRVEDPCDRTSTDTQYF.

This clonotype has just a few counts. The genes are TRBV27 and TRBJ2-1; D perhaps matches TRBD2 (5 bases). The length of the CDR3 is 14 residues. V shed 3 bases and J shed 4 bases, with 10 bases lying between them. Per germline, CDR1 MNHEY and CDR2 SMNVEV (reference sequence). In DNA form, the CDR3 reads TGTGCCAGCAGTTTGCCGGGAACATACAATGAGCAGTTCTTC. Translating it yields CASSLPGTYNEQFF.

Concerning this clonotype itself: The junction does not match germline at one end; this may be a read error. The chain combines TRBV18 with TRBJ2-3; 13 nucleotides agree with TRBD2. CDR1 is KGHSH, CDR2 LQKENI, per germline. The CDR3 has 19 residues. DNA for the CDR3: TGTGCCAGCACACCCCTCGGACTAGCGGGAGACGAGGACACAGATACGCAGTATTTT. Encoded protein: CASTPLGLAGDEDTDTQYF.

This chain uses TRBV28 with TRBJ1-3; D call uncertain. In germline, CDR1 is MDHEN, CDR2 SYDVKM. The CDR3 is 12 residues long. V lost 8 bases and J lost 1, with 6 bases in between. The CDR3: CASYESGNTIYF. In DNA, the CDR3 is TGTGCCAGCTACGAATCTGGAAACACCATATATTTT.

About this clonotype: A much bigger clone sits one base away, suggesting this may be a read error. No conserved phenylalanine or tryptophan ends this CDR3, so it is likely a read error. The rearrangement uses TRBV28 and TRBJ1-5, with no clear D. Germline CDR1 is MDHEN and CDR2 is SYDVKM. CDR3 length: 14 residues. V lost 4 bases to trimming and J lost 0 bases, with 7 bases between them. CDR3 nucleotide sequence: TGTGCCAGCAGTTCGCTTATTAGCAATCAGCCCCAGCATCTT. This gives the protein CASSSLISNQPQHL.

This clonotype was counted ten times or more. The CDR3, as DNA: TGTGCCAGCAGCTTAGAGGGACAGAACACAGATACGCAGTATTTT. Amino acids: CASSLEGQNTDTQYF. The chain carries TRBV11-2 and TRBJ2-3; 7 nucleotides match TRBD1. CDR3 length equals 15 residues. Looked up from germline, CDR1 is SGHAT and CDR2 is FQNNGV. V trimming: 0 bases; J trimming: 2 bases; junction bases outside the gene matches: 2.

The chain has TRBV5-1 and TRBJ2-7; weak D call: TRBD1 (7 bases). The ends were cut back, 0 bases at V and 3 bases at J, with 13 bases in the middle. The CDR3 has 15 residues. Germline lookup yields CDR1 SGHRS and CDR2 YFSETQ. The CDR3 is CASSLGQGGFYEQYF. For the CDR3, the DNA is TGCGCCAGCAGCTTGGGTCAGGGGGGTTTCTACGAGCAGTACTTC.

This chain uses TRBV27 with TRBJ1-5, with D possibly TRBD1 on 6 matching bases. Germline V gene lookup returns CDR1 MNHEY and CDR2 SMNVEV (reference sequence). Trimming left V 5 bases short and J 5 bases short, with 10 bases between. This CDR3 contains 13 residues. The CDR3 is CASSPNRDQPQHF. The CDR3 region has the DNA TGTGCCAGCAGTCCCAACAGGGATCAGCCCCAGCATTTT.

The chain employs TRBV10-3 and TRBJ2-7, with 7 bases aligning to TRBD1. The trim removed 0 bases at V and 3 bases at J, leaving 8 bases unmatched. Germline V gene lookup returns CDR1 ENHRY and CDR2 SYGVKD. The CDR3 runs to 16 residues. CDR3 amino acids: CAISESRDRPLYEQYF. Written as DNA, the CDR3 is TGTGCCATCAGTGAGTCCCGGGACAGACCCCTCTACGAGCAGTACTTC.

Points on this clonotype: Possible read error: a much larger clone is one base away. The V gene is TRBV7-2, the J gene TRBJ1-5, with D perhaps TRBD1 (5 bases). Looked up from germline, CDR1 is SGHTA and CDR2 is FQGNSA. CDR3 length: 14 amino acids. CDR3 nucleotide sequence: TGTGCCAGCAGCCAAGGGACGGTCAATCCGCCCCAGCATTTT. It codes for CASSQGTVNPPQHF.

The chain carries TRBV19 and TRBJ2-5; D remains ambiguous. Germline CDR1 and CDR2: LNHDA and SQIVND (reference sequence). The V and J ends lost 3 bases and 1 base respectively, with 9 bases between them. This CDR3 contains 14 residues. CDR3 residues: CASSMYGSQETQYF. The CDR3 bases are TGTGCCAGTAGTATGTACGGCTCCCAAGAGACCCAGTACTTC.

There are many counts of this clonotype. V is TRBV5-1 and J is TRBJ2-7; 10 bases are a match to TRBD1. Germline-derived CDR1 and CDR2 are SGHRS and YFSETQ. This CDR3 is 14 amino acids long. V shed 3 bases and J 3 bases; nucleotides not matched to a gene: 3. CDR3 coding DNA: TGCGCCAGCAGCTCGGACAGGGGGTACTACGAGCAGTACTTC. It encodes CASSSDRGYYEQYF.

The table lists this clonotype with many counts. The chain couples TRBV7-9 to TRBJ1-4, with 8 bases identical to TRBD1. Per the germline V gene, CDR1 is SEHNR and CDR2 is FQNEAQ (reference sequence). V gave up 8 bases and J gave up 5 bases; unmatched junction bases: 10. The CDR3 sequence is 15 residues long. CDR3 loop: CASPSGRGRNEKLFF. DNA of the CDR3: TGTGCCAGCCCCTCGGGCAGGGGGCGAAATGAAAAACTGTTTTTT.

This chain uses TRBV27 with TRBJ2-5; no clear D gene. Germline V gene sequence: CDR1 MNHEY, CDR2 SMNVEV (reference sequence). V lost 7 bases and J lost 5, with 20 bases in between. The CDR3 covers 15 residues. For the CDR3, the DNA is TGTGCCAGCACTCTGAACCCCGGCAATGTGGAGACCCAGTACTTC. It codes for CASTLNPGNVETQYF.

The V call is TRBV4-3, the J call TRBJ2-1, with TRBD1 as a possible D gene (6 bases). This CDR3 spans 15 amino acids. Germline V gene data show CDR1 as LGHNA and CDR2 as YSLEER. Trimming removed 0 bases from V and 4 bases from J, with 10 bases in between. The CDR3 is CASSQDEGQYNEQFF. CDR3 DNA sequence: TGCGCCAGCAGCCAAGATGAGGGACAATACAATGAGCAGTTCTTC.

This clonotype was counted ten times or more. The chain has TRBV19 and TRBJ2-4, with a possible D match to TRBD1 (6 bases). CDR1 is LNHDA and CDR2 is SQIVND in the germline V gene (reference sequence). The CDR3 contains 16 residues. Trimming took 1 base from V and 6 from J, leaving 16 bases between them. CDR3 sequence (DNA): TGTGCCAGTAGTATAGGAGGCAGGGGCGCACCAAACATTCAGTACTTC. Translated, it gives CASSIGGRGAPNIQYF.

Turning to this clonotype: A read error may produce the germline difference seen at one junction end. The chain links TRBV6-5 to TRBJ2-1; D gene ambiguous. Germline CDR1 reads MNHEY; CDR2 reads SVGAGI. The CDR3 consists of 14 residues. CDR3 sequence reads: CASNYVGVLSEQFF. The CDR3 DNA reads as TGTGCCAGCAATTACGTCGGAGTTCTGAGTGAGCAGTTCTTC.

This clonotype has a count of ten or more. This chain connects TRBV14 to TRBJ2-5; the D gene is possibly TRBD2 (6 bases). Trimming cost V 0 bases and J 9 bases, with 20 bases left between them. Germline-derived CDR1 and CDR2 are SGHDN and FVKESK. The CDR3 spans 16 residues. The CDR3 reads CASSQDPGGNSEAQYF. As DNA, the CDR3 is TGTGCCAGCAGCCAAGATCCTGGCGGGAACAGCGAAGCCCAGTACTTC.

To note about this clonotype: The junction shows a germline mismatch at one end, possibly a read error. The chain combines TRBV20-1 with TRBJ2-7; the D gene is possibly TRBD1 (6 bases). CDR3 length: 12 residues. Germline lookup yields CDR1 DFQATT and CDR2 SNEGSKA (reference sequence). The CDR3 DNA reads as TGCAGTGCGAGGGACACCGCCTACGTGCAGTACTTC. It is translated as CSARDTAYVQYF.

J is TRBJ2-7 and V is TRBV12-3 or TRBV12-4, with D possibly TRBD1 on 5 matching bases. The ends were cut back, 3 bases at V and 2 bases at J, with 11 bases in the middle. This CDR3 is 14 amino acids long. CDR3 bases: TGTGCCAGCAGTTTCACAGGAGTAACCTACGAGCAGTACTTC. Translated: CASSFTGVTYEQYF.

This clonotype has a count of ten or more. The chain has TRBV7-9 and TRBJ1-1; D remains unclear. V was clipped by 5 bases and J by 4 bases, with 14 bases between them. Germline CDR1 is SEHNR and CDR2 is FQNEAQ (reference sequence). The CDR3 length is 14 residues. The CDR3 DNA reads as TGTGCCAGCAGCCCCCGGGTCCAGAGCACTGAAGCTTTCTTT. It codes for CASSPRVQSTEAFF.

About this clonotype: The conserved final phenylalanine or tryptophan is absent from the CDR3, which likely points to a read error. The genes are TRBV6-6 and TRBJ1-1; D gene unclear. V was pared by 3 bases and J by 3 bases, with 5 bases between. Looked up from germline, CDR1 is MNHNY and CDR2 is SVGAGI (reference sequence). This CDR3 comprises 12 residues. DNA of the CDR3: TGTGCCAGCAGTTATGGAGACACTGAAGCTTTCTCT. Its protein product is CASSYGDTEAFS.

The sample holds a few counts of this clonotype. The chain combines TRBV9 with TRBJ2-5; 7 positions agree with TRBD1. This CDR3 comprises 15 residues. V shed 3 bases, J shed 5 bases, and the junction held 10 bases outside the gene matches. Germline V gene data show CDR1 as SGDLS and CDR2 as YYNGEE. The CDR3 DNA reads as TGTGCCAGCAGCGCCGGGACAGTGGCGGTGGAGACCCAGTACTTC. This codes for CASSAGTVAVETQYF.

The CDR3 reads CASSFPPPSEQYF. CDR3 bases: TGTGCCAGCAGTTTCCCCCCCCCCAGCGAGCAGTACTTC. The rearrangement uses TRBV28 and TRBJ2-7; D remains unclear. Looked up from germline, CDR1 is MDHEN and CDR2 is SYDVKM. The CDR3 runs to 13 residues. The ends were cut back, 3 bases at V and 6 bases at J, with 12 bases in the middle. The complete variable domain, with remaining parts taken from reference TRBV28 and TRBJ2-7, reads DVKVTQSSRYLVKRTGEKVFLECVQDMDHENMFWYRQDPGLGLRLIYFSYDVKMKEKGDIPEGYSVSREKKERFSLILESASTNQTSMYLCASSFPPPSEQYFGPGTRLTVT.